This record concerns one T cell receptor beta chain sequence. The source of the sample is a study of blood T cell repertoires in COVID-19. Repertoires were generated with immunoSEQ multiplex PCR, while TCRdb's copy carries only in-frame clones and drops some. The table shows roughly 300,000 clones, with 85% occurring only once. Germline V gives CDR1 KGHDR, CDR2 SFDVKD. The V gene end was trimmed by 7 bases and the J gene end by 5 bases; junction bases not matched to a gene: 13. This CDR3 has 16 residues. The sequencing input was PBMCs or T cells enriched from blood (not recorded which). The V gene is TRBV24-1, the J gene TRBJ2-1, with 7 bases matching TRBD1. The TCR was taken from a woman aged 45-59 years who had recovered from COVID-19. CDR3 residues: CATSPGTATTNNEQFF. CDR3 nucleotides: TGTGCCACCAGCCCTGGGACAGCCACAACGAACAATGAGCAGTTCTTC.